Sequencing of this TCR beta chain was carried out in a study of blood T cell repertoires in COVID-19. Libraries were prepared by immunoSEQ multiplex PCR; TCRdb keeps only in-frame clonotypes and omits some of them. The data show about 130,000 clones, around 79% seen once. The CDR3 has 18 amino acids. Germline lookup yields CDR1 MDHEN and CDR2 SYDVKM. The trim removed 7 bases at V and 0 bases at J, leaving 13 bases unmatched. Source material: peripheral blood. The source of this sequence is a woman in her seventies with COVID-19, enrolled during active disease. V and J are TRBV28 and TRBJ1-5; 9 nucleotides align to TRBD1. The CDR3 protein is CASKGDRASFYSNQPQHF. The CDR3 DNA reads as TGTGCCAGCAAAGGGGACAGGGCATCCTTTTATAGCAATCAGCCCCAGCATTTT.